This TCR beta chain was sequenced for a study of T cell responses to AZD1222 COVID-19 vaccine (dated by TCRdb to the early 2020s). Some background on the complete study: A total of 233 trial participants underwent TCR sequencing, of whom 200 to 220 had received two doses of AZD1222 and about 25 had received two doses of the MenACWY control vaccine. Trial participants were enrolled by age into subgroups of 18-55, 56-69 and 70-plus years, and about 150, 27 and 61 TCR-sequenced participants, respectively, were included in these subgroups.

The CDR3 regions of human TCRbeta chains were subjected to immunosequencing. The paper's data handling went like this. Repertoire TCRs were matched against a reference library of SARS-CoV-2-specific TCRs generated with the MIRA antigen-specificity platform. Breadth meant the fraction of unique TCRs that were SARS-CoV-2-associated, whereas depth meant the fraction of total T cells that were SARS-CoV-2-associated. Using the MIRA data, each spike-specific TCR was mapped to the spike region that the TCR reacts to and placed in a CD4 or CD8 class. Log10-transformed breadth and depth values were compared by one-way ANOVA with Sidak's multiple comparisons tests. TCRdb took over this immuneACCESS table, retaining in-frame rearrangements with V and J assigned. Such tables are incomplete; in checked studies, under half of the missing clones stem from an unresolved V gene, and the remainder is unexplained. That table furnishes V, J and clone size, whereas the DNA furnished D and trimming. This sample has some 74,000 clones in its table, and roughly 90% of those were observed once. 1.3% to 1.5% of the sample goes to the ten largest clones.

Study-wide conclusions, independent of this receptor: Vaccine-associated CD4 TCRs spanned the whole spike protein, with dominant responses in regions 160-218 and 743-854. Participants were mostly white British, with more females than males. The authors suggested clonal diversity may have been underestimated. The 56-69-year group was small, and its depth increase did not reach significance, likely because of low power. Because no day 14 peak-response samples were available, the repertoires could be characterized only after the peak T cell response. Epitopes outside the regions mutated in the B.1.351 and B.1.1.7 variants were reportedly recognized by nearly half of the unique spike-specific TCRs. After two AZD1222 doses, spike-specific TCR breadth and depth were significantly higher than at day 0 and than in MenACWY recipients. Conclusions about previously exposed vaccinees are limited, since just six or seven AZD1222 recipients were seropositive for SARS-CoV-2 at baseline.

The CDR3 starts with the cysteine, ends with the phenylalanine, and has 12 residues. The read is trimmed to its CDR3 DNA, 36 bases read in frame from base 1. Trimming costs V 1 base and J 12 bases, and their ends lie 7 bases apart. The CDR1 and CDR2 encoded by the germline V gene (reference sequence) are LGHDT and YNNKEL. The time point label corresponds to: about 28 days (+/-7) after the second vaccine dose. AZD1222 recipients given second doses at about 4 weeks or at about 12 weeks were pooled, since spike-specific TCR depth and breadth were not found to differ between the two schedules. Samples from vaccinated people were obtained from the UK trials COV001 and COV002, which included a single-blind randomized controlled phase 2/3 trial of AZD1222 (ChAdOx1 nCoV-19) in healthy adults. For TCRbeta chain sequencing, PBMC samples were collected from trial participants at day 0 and at day 28 after the second dose.

As regards this clone: Its antigen remains undetermined. It has no much larger one-base neighbor in the sample; base qualities were not kept.

The sample in question was peripheral blood, obtained 28 days after the second AZD1222 dose. The clonotype originates from an adult who received the AZD1222 COVID-19 vaccine. The rearranged chain carries TRBV3-1 (or the pseudogene TRBV3-2) and TRBJ1-6; the D gene is not confidently resolved. In nucleotide form, the sequence is TGTGCCAGCAGCCAAGCCTCGATACCCCTCCACTTT. It translates to CASSQASIPLHF.